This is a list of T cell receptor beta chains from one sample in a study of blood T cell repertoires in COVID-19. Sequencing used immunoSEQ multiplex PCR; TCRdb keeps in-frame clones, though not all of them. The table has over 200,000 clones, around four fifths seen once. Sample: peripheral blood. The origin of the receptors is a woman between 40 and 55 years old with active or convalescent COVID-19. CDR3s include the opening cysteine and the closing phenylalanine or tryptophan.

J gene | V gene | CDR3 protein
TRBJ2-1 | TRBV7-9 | CASSPYFTSGAYNEQFF
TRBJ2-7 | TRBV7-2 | CASSRDSGGAYEQYF
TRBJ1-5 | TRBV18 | CASSPQGAGQPQHF
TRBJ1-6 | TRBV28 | CASSLTGVNSPLHF
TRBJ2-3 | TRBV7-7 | CASSLEYRGGQTDTQYF
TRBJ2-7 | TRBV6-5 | CASSLIAGSSYEQYF
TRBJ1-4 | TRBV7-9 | CASSIRTGPNNEKLFF
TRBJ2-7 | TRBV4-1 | CASSQVGLAAYEQYF
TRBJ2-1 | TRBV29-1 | CSVPGLADYNEQFF
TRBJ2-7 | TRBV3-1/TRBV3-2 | CASSSGGRTLRRKPYEQYF
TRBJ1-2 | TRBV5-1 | CASSPGQGKDYGYTF
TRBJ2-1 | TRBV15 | CATSRVGRGLASSAYNEQFF
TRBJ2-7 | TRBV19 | CASREGLSGRGEQYF
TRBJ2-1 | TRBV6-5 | CASSYRGNEQFF
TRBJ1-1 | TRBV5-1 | CASSLVQGGWDTEAFF
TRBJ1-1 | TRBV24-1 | CAIRSRDRGRNTEAFF
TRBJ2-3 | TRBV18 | CASSGEDGTSGDVADTQYF
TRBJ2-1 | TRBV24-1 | CATSDLLTSGGALDEQFF
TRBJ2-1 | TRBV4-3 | CASSQEGLSYNEQFF
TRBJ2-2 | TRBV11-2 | CASSLRRAGELFF
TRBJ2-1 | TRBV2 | CASSDGTSGAEQFF
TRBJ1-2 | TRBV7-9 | CASSLATGADYGYTF
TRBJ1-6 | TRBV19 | CASSIDLIRLGARSPLHF